These 32 T cell receptor beta chains were all obtained from the same sample, sequenced in a study of T cell responses to AZD1222 COVID-19 vaccine. Data came from immunoSEQ multiplex PCR; TCRdb stores just in-frame clones and leaves some out. Seen here are some 130,000 clones, roughly 90% observed once, and the top ten hold 7.5% to 9.5%. The material was peripheral blood, obtained on day 0 of AZD1222 vaccination. The receptor set was obtained from an adult in good health.

Only one count was recorded for this clone. CDR3 in amino acids: CASSLSGYQPQHF. The CDR3 DNA sequence: TGTGCCAGCAGTTTATCGGGGTATCAGCCCCAGCATTTT. The J gene is TRBJ1-5, the V gene TRBV27; D is uncertain. Trimming pared 0 bases from V and 5 bases from J, leaving 5 bases between. The germline CDR1 and CDR2 sequences are MNHEY and SMNVEV (reference sequence). The CDR3 has 13 residues.

This clone appeared once. The chain recombines TRBV5-1 with TRBJ1-1; the D is unclear. Per the germline V gene, CDR1 is SGHRS and CDR2 is YFSETQ. With 6 bases removed from V and 1 base from J, the gap between germline ends came to 13 bases. The CDR3 is made up of 14 amino acids. CDR3 residues: CASTPGYTNTEAFF. The CDR3 region has the DNA TGCGCCAGCACCCCGGGATATACGAACACTGAAGCTTTCTTT.

CDR3 amino acids: CASHQLPAKNIQYF. CDR3 DNA sequence: TGTGCCAGCCACCAACTCCCAGCCAAAAACATTCAGTACTTC. The gene calls are TRBV6-5 and TRBJ2-4; D is unclear. The CDR3 has 14 residues. Trimming cost V 8 bases and J 0 bases, with 11 bases left between them. Germline V lookup: CDR1 MNHEY, CDR2 SVGAGI.

Only one count was recorded for this clone. This chain's CDR3 is CATSDETSREDEQFF. CDR3 sequence (DNA): TGTGCCACCAGTGATGAGACCAGCCGCGAGGATGAGCAGTTCTTC. This chain joins TRBV24-1 and TRBJ2-1; D is ambiguous. The CDR3 extends over 15 amino acids. The germline gives CDR1 KGHDR, CDR2 SFDVKD. The V and J ends lost 3 bases and 8 bases respectively, with 16 bases between them.

In its sample, this clone was seen a few times. The chain links TRBV6-5 to TRBJ1-4, with no clear D. The germline V gene has CDR1 MNHEY and CDR2 SVGAGI. The CDR3 sequence is 16 residues long. Trimming pared 2 bases from V and 7 bases from J, leaving 17 bases between. DNA of the CDR3: TGTGCCAGCAGTTACACGCTAAATTCGGTCGGTGAAAAACTGTTTTTT. Amino acids: CASSYTLNSVGEKLFF.

The chain combines TRBV7-3 with TRBJ1-1; unclear D gene. The V gene's germline CDR1 is SGHTA and CDR2 FQGTGA. The V end was cut by 2 bases, the J end by 1 base, with 14 bases between. The CDR3 has 16 residues. The CDR3 loop is CASSLSTRQWNTEAFF. The CDR3 region has the DNA TGTGCCAGCAGCTTATCCACCCGGCAATGGAACACTGAAGCTTTCTTT.

The V call is TRBV25-1, the J call TRBJ1-1; tentative D call: TRBD1 (5 bases). The CDR3 sequence is 13 residues long. V was trimmed by 5 bases and J by 5 bases, leaving 12 bases between them. CDR1 and CDR2 from the germline V gene are MGHDK and SYGVNS. The CDR3 DNA is TGTGCCAGCAGTCCCAGGGTTGGAACTGAAGCTTTCTTT. Translation gives CASSPRVGTEAFF.

The chain employs TRBV12-3 or TRBV12-4 and TRBJ2-1; the D is unclear. V was trimmed by 5 bases and J by 7 bases, leaving 12 bases between them. The CDR3 extends over 13 amino acids. CDR3 sequence reads: CASSHSDRNEQFF. CDR3 bases: TGTGCCAGCAGTCATTCAGACCGTAATGAGCAGTTCTTC.

The chain is built from TRBV18 and TRBJ1-6; a possible D gene is TRBD1 (6 bases). CDR3 length equals 18 residues. The germline CDR1 and CDR2 sequences are KGHSH and LQKENI. Trimming shortened V by 3 bases and J by 6 bases, and 21 bases separated the two germline ends. CDR3 protein: CASSPRDISGGGNSPLHF. The CDR3 DNA sequence: TGTGCCAGCTCACCGCGGGACATATCGGGAGGGGGTAATTCACCCCTCCACTTT.

V gene TRBV9 combines with J gene TRBJ1-5, with D uncertain. The V end was cut by 2 bases, the J end by 9 bases, with 15 bases between. The CDR3 loop spans 14 amino acids. Per the germline V gene, CDR1 is SGDLS and CDR2 is YYNGEE. The CDR3 protein is CASSVQGHGGPQHF. CDR3 in DNA: TGTGCCAGCAGCGTCCAAGGCCACGGCGGGCCCCAGCATTTT.

This clone was counted between two and nine times. The chain couples TRBV6-5 to TRBJ2-5, with a weak D call TRBD1 (5 bases). Germline V gene data show CDR1 as MNHEY and CDR2 as SVGAGI. The CDR3 spans 15 residues. Trimming removed 6 bases at V and 5 bases at J, with 19 bases between. The CDR3 spells CASSRTQGRGETQYF. CDR3 sequence (DNA): TGTGCCAGCAGCCGCACTCAGGGAAGGGGCGAGACCCAGTACTTC.

The chain has TRBV3-1 (or the pseudogene TRBV3-2) and TRBJ1-1; TRBD1 matches at 8 bases. The V gene's germline CDR1 is LGHDT and CDR2 YNNKEL (reference sequence). The CDR3 has 15 amino acids. V lost 4 bases to trimming and J lost 4 bases; unmatched junction nucleotides: 8. The DNA for the CDR3 is TGTGCCAGCAGCCCCAGGGACAGGCTGGGCACTGAAGCTTTCTTT. Translation gives CASSPRDRLGTEAFF.

This chain connects TRBV5-1 to TRBJ1-1; unclear D gene. Trimming pared 0 bases from V and 1 base from J, leaving 10 bases between. CDR1 and CDR2 (germline): SGHRS, YFSETQ. This CDR3 is 15 amino acids long. The CDR3 sequence: CASSLVGATNTEAFF. The CDR3 DNA reads TGCGCCAGCAGCTTGGTTGGCGCAACGAACACTGAAGCTTTCTTT. The complete variable domain, with remaining parts taken from reference TRBV5-1 and TRBJ1-1, reads KAGVTQTPRYLIKTRGQQVTLSCSPISGHRSVSWYQQTPGQGLQFLFEYFSETQRNKGNFPGRFSGRQFSNSRSEMNVSTLELGDSALYLCASSLVGATNTEAFFGQGTRLTVV.

V gene TRBV28 combines with J gene TRBJ2-7; the match to TRBD1 covers 9 bases. The germline gives CDR1 MDHEN, CDR2 SYDVKM. This CDR3 spans 16 amino acids. After removal of 5 bases from V and 0 bases from J, the junction contained 8 bases not matched to a gene. This chain's CDR3 is CASSTSGTGPSYEQYF. In DNA form, the CDR3 reads TGTGCCAGCAGTACCAGCGGGACAGGGCCCTCCTACGAGCAGTACTTC.

V gene TRBV15 combines with J gene TRBJ1-5; weak D call: TRBD1 (6 bases). V was cut by 0 bases and J by 3 bases, with 15 bases left in between. This CDR3 contains 17 residues. CDR1 and CDR2 (germline): LNHNV, YYDKDF (reference sequence). CDR3 residues: CATSRDPRDRSNQPQHF. CDR3 DNA: TGTGCCACCAGCAGAGATCCTCGCGACAGGTCCAATCAGCCCCAGCATTTT.

This CDR3 is CASSAPTTSGTYNEQFF. CDR3 coding DNA: TGCGCCAGCAGTGCCCCGACGACTAGCGGGACTTACAATGAGCAGTTCTTC. The rearrangement uses TRBV10-2 and TRBJ2-1; 11 nucleotides agree with TRBD2. CDR1 is WSHSY and CDR2 is SAAADI in the germline V gene. The CDR3 has 17 residues. V dropped 4 bases and J dropped 4; count of bases not matched to a gene: 9.

The CDR3 coding sequence is TGTGCCACCAGCAGCACCGCCGGCCGCGGCGGCAATGAGCAGTTCTTC. Translated: CATSSTAGRGGNEQFF. The V call is TRBV15, the J call TRBJ2-1; D gene ambiguous. The germline V and J ends were trimmed by 3 bases and 6 bases, with 18 bases remaining between them. CDR1 LNHNV and CDR2 YYDKDF come from the germline V gene (reference sequence). The CDR3 is 16 residues long.

CDR3 region: CASRLVSVGEQYSNQPQHF. The CDR3 region has the DNA TGTGCAAGTCGCTTAGTATCCGTCGGAGAACAATATAGCAATCAGCCCCAGCATTTT. This sequence joins TRBV12-2 and TRBJ1-5. TRBV12-2 is recorded as a pseudogene. This CDR3 comprises 19 residues.

This rearrangement joins TRBV7-2 to TRBJ2-1, with D possibly matching TRBD2 (5 bases). This CDR3 has 15 amino acids. Germline V gene lookup returns CDR1 SGHTA and CDR2 FQGNSA. V was pared by 4 bases and J by 0 bases, with 10 bases between. CDR3 protein: CASSWTPRSYNEQFF. The CDR3 DNA follows: TGTGCCAGCAGCTGGACTCCACGCTCCTACAATGAGCAGTTCTTC.

CDR3 amino acids: CASSYSGSNQPQHF. CDR3 nucleotide sequence: TGTGCCAGCAGTTACTCTGGGAGCAATCAGCCCCAGCATTTT. The chain joins TRBV6-2 or TRBV6-3 to TRBJ1-5; D is unresolved. The ends were cut back, 0 bases at V and 1 base at J, with 4 bases in the middle. CDR3 length: 14 amino acids. CDR1 MNHEY and CDR2 SVGEGT come from the germline V gene.

This chain uses TRBV6-6 with TRBJ2-7; 9 nucleotides match TRBD2. The CDR3 loop spans 16 amino acids. Trimming cost V 0 bases and J 7 bases; bases outside gene matches: 10. Germline values: CDR1 MNHNY, CDR2 SVGAGI (reference sequence). The CDR3 DNA is TGTGCCAGCAGTTACTCGAATGCGGGAGGGCCGGGGGAGCAGTACTTC. Its translation is CASSYSNAGGPGEQYF.

V usage is TRBV4-1 and J usage is TRBJ2-7; 7 bases agree with TRBD2. This CDR3 is 17 amino acids long. V shed 0 bases, J shed 2 bases, and the junction held 10 bases outside the gene matches. Looked up from germline, CDR1 is MGHRA and CDR2 is YSYEKL. The CDR3 here is CASSQDYLASGAYEQYF. The CDR3 DNA is TGCGCCAGCAGCCAAGATTATCTGGCTAGCGGAGCCTACGAGCAGTACTTC.

CDR3 DNA: TGTGCCAGCAGCCAAGGGATTTTTGATAACTATGGCTACACCTTC. Amino acid sequence: CASSQGIFDNYGYTF. The chain uses TRBV3-1 (or the pseudogene TRBV3-2) and TRBJ1-2; D gene ambiguous. Germline V gene lookup returns CDR1 LGHDT and CDR2 YNNKEL (reference sequence). This CDR3 is 15 amino acids long. V gave up 1 base and J gave up 1 base, with 10 bases separating them.

The chain joins TRBV20-1 to TRBJ1-2; D remains ambiguous. Germline V lookup: CDR1 DFQATT, CDR2 SNEGSKA (reference sequence). The ends were cut back, 3 bases at V and 7 bases at J, with 15 bases in the middle. The CDR3 totals 13 residues. Here the CDR3 DNA reads TGCAGTGCTAGTTGGCTCTCGAAAAGTGGCTACACCTTC. Protein product: CSASWLSKSGYTF.

The chain recombines TRBV4-2 with TRBJ1-1, with D possibly TRBD1 on 5 matching bases. Trimming shortened V by 0 bases and J by 4 bases, and 21 bases separated the two germline ends. Germline V gene lookup returns CDR1 LGHNA and CDR2 YNFKEQ. This CDR3 has 18 residues. The CDR3: CASSQDLSWDPGGTEAFF. DNA for the CDR3: TGTGCCAGCAGCCAAGATCTTTCTTGGGACCCCGGGGGCACTGAAGCTTTCTTT.

This chain joins TRBV7-9 and TRBJ2-3, with 9 bases matching TRBD2. Trimming at V came to 5 bases and at J to 3 bases, leaving 3 bases not matched to a gene. The CDR3 sequence is 14 residues long. Germline assignment: CDR1 SEHNR and CDR2 FQNEAQ (reference sequence). In nucleotides, the CDR3 is TGTGCCAGCAGCCGGACTAGCGCTACAGATACGCAGTATTTT. This encodes CASSRTSATDTQYF.

V is TRBV5-4 and J is TRBJ1-2, with D maybe TRBD1 (5 bases). Germline CDR1 reads SGHNT; CDR2 reads YYREEE (reference sequence). V lost 2 bases and J 6 bases, leaving 11 bases between the germline ends. There are 13 residues in the CDR3. In nucleotides, the CDR3 is TGTGCCAGCAGCTTATGGGGGGGACATGGCTACACCTTC. Translating it yields CASSLWGGHGYTF.

The CDR3 coding sequence is TGTGCCAGCAGGACCTGGGACAGAGCCTACGAGCAGTACTTC. This encodes CASRTWDRAYEQYF. The chain is built from TRBV27 and TRBJ2-7; 7 nucleotides line up with TRBD1. CDR1 and CDR2 from the germline V gene are MNHEY and SMNVEV (reference sequence). The CDR3 loop spans 14 amino acids. After removal of 6 bases from V and 2 bases from J, the junction contained 7 bases not matched to a gene.

The V and J genes are TRBV29-1 and TRBJ1-6; D is possibly TRBD1 (5 bases). CDR1 and CDR2 from the germline V gene are SQVTM and ANQGSEA. V was pared by 4 bases and J by 7 bases, with 14 bases between. CDR3 length: 14 residues. The CDR3 DNA reads as TGCAGCGTTGCCTTGGGGCTGTCGAATTCACCCCTCCACTTT. It encodes CSVALGLSNSPLHF.

The chain carries TRBV7-9 and TRBJ1-5; TRBD1 is a possible D gene (5 bases). V lost 5 bases, J lost 6 bases, and 11 bases lay in between. Germline V gene lookup returns CDR1 SEHNR and CDR2 FQNEAQ (reference sequence). The CDR3 covers 13 residues. The chain's CDR3 is CASSPAGGQPQHF. CDR3 nucleotides: TGTGCCAGCAGCCCCGCCGGGGGTCAGCCCCAGCATTTT.

This clone was counted a single time. The V gene is TRBV7-2, the J gene TRBJ2-1, with 9 bases fitting TRBD2. This CDR3 spans 14 amino acids. After removal of 8 bases from V and 9 bases from J, the junction contained 11 bases not matched to a gene. In germline, CDR1 is SGHTA, CDR2 FQGNSA. CDR3 in DNA: TGTGCCAGCGGTGAATTAGCGGGAGTGGGTGAGCAGTTCTTC. Its translation: CASGELAGVGEQFF. The whole variable domain, filled in from reference TRBV7-2 and TRBJ2-1, reads GAGVSQSPSNKVTEKGKDVELRCDPISGHTALYWYRQSLGQGLEFLIYFQGNSAPDKSGLPSDRFSAERTGGSVSTLTIQRTQQEDSAVYLCASGELAGVGEQFFGPGTRLTVL.

The genes are TRBV19 and TRBJ2-3, with D possibly TRBD1 on 6 matching bases. V lost 9 bases, J lost 2 bases, and 15 bases lay in between. CDR1 is LNHDA, CDR2 SQIVND, per germline (reference sequence). There are 14 residues in the CDR3. The DNA for the CDR3 is TGTGCCAGCCGTACAGGGCCCGACACAGATACGCAGTATTTT. Protein sequence: CASRTGPDTDTQYF.